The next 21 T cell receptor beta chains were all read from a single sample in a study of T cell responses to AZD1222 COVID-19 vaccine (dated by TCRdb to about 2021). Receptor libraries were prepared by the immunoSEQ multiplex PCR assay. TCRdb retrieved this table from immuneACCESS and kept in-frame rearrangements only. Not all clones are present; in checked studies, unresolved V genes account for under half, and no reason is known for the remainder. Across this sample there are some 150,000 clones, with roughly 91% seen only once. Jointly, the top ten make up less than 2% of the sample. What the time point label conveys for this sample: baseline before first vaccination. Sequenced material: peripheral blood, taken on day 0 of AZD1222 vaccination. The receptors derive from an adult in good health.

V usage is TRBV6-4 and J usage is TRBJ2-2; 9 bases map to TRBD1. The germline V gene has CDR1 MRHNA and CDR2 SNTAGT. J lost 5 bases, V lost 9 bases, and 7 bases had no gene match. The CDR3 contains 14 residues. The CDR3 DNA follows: TGTGCCAGTAGAACAGGGGGCCGGACCGGGGAGCTGTTTTTT. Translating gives CASRTGGRTGELFF.

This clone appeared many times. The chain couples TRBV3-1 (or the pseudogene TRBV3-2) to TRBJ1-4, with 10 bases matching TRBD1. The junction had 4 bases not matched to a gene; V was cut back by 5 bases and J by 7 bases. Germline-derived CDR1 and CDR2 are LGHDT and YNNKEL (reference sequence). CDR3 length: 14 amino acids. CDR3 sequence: CASSTRDRGEKLFF. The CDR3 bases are TGTGCCAGCAGCACCCGGGACAGGGGTGAAAAACTGTTTTTT.

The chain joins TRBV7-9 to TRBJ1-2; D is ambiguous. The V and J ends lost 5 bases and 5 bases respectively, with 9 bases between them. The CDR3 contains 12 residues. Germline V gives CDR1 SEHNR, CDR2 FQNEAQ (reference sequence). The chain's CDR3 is CASSAHPYGYTF. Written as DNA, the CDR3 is TGTGCCAGCAGCGCGCATCCATATGGCTACACCTTC.

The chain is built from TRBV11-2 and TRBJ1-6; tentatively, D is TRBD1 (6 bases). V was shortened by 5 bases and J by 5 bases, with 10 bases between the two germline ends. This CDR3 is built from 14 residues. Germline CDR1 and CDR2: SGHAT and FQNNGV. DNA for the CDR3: TGTGCCAGCAGCCGGGGACAAAATAATTCACCCCTCCACTTT. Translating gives CASSRGQNNSPLHF.

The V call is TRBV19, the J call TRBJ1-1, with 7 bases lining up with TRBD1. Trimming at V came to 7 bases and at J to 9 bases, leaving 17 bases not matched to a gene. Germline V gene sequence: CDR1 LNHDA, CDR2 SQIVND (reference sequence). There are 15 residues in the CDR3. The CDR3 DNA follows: TGTGCCAGTACCGTGGGTGGACAGGACTCCCCAAAAGCTTTCTTT. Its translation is CASTVGGQDSPKAFF. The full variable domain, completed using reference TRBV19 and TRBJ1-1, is DGGITQSPKYLFRKEGQNVTLSCEQNLNHDAMYWYRQDPGQGLRLIYYSQIVNDFQKGDIAEGYSVSREKKESFPLTVTSAQKNPTAFYLCASTVGGQDSPKAFFGQGTRLTVV.

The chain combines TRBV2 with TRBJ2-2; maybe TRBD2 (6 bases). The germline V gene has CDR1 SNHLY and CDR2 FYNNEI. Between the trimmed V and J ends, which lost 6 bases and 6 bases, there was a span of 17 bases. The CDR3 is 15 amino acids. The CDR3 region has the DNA TGTGCCAGCAGGGTGAGGTTGTCGGGGGCCGGGGAGCTGTTTTTT. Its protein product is CASRVRLSGAGELFF. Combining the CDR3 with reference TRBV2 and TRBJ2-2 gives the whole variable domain EPEVTQTPSHQVTQMGQEVILRCVPISNHLYFYWYRQILGQKVEFLVSFYNNEISEKSEIFDDQFSVERPDGSNFTLKIRSTKLEDSAMYFCASRVRLSGAGELFFGEGSRLTVL.

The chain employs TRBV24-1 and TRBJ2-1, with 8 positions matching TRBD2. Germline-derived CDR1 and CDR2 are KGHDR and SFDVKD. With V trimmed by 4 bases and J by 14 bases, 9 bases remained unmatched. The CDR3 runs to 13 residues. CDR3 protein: CATSDSGTRRKFF. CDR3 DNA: TGTGCCACCAGTGACTCCGGGACTAGAAGAAAGTTCTTC.

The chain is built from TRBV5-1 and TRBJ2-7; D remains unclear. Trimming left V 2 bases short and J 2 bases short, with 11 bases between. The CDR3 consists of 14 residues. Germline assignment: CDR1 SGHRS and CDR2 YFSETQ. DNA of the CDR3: TGCGCCAGCAGCTTTGACGGCGGTACCTACGAGCAGTACTTC. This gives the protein CASSFDGGTYEQYF.

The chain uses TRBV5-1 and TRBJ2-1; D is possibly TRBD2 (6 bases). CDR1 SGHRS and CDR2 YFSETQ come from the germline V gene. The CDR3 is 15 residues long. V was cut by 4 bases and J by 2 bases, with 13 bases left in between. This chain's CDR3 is CASSPRAGTYNEQFF. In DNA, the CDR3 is TGCGCCAGCAGCCCTCGCGCGGGAACCTACAATGAGCAGTTCTTC. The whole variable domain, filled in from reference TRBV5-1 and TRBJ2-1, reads KAGVTQTPRYLIKTRGQQVTLSCSPISGHRSVSWYQQTPGQGLQFLFEYFSETQRNKGNFPGRFSGRQFSNSRSEMNVSTLELGDSALYLCASSPRAGTYNEQFFGPGTRLTVL.

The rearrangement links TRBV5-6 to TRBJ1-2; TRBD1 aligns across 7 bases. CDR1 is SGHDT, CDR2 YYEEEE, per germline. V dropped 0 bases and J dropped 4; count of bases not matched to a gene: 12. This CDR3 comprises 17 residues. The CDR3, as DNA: TGTGCCAGCAGCTTGGGGGTTGCATCGGGACAGAGCTATGGCTACACCTTC. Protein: CASSLGVASGQSYGYTF.

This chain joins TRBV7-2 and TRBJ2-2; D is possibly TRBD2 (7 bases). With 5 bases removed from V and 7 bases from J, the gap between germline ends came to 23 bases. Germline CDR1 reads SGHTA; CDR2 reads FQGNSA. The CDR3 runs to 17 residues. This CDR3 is CASSPKGGLISGGELFF. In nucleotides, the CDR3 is TGTGCCAGCAGCCCCAAGGGGGGACTAATCAGTGGCGGGGAGCTGTTTTTT.

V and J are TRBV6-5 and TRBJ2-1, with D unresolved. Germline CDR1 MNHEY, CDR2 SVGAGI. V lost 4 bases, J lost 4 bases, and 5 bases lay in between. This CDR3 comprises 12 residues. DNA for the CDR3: TGTGCCAGCAGTTCCGCTTACAATGAGCAGTTCTTC. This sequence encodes CASSSAYNEQFF.

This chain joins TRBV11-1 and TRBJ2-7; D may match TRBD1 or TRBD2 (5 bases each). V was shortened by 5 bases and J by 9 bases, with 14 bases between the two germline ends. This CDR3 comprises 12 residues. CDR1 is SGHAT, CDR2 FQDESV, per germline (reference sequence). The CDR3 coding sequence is TGTGCCAGCAGCCTAGACCGGGACGCGCAGTACTTC. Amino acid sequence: CASSLDRDAQYF.

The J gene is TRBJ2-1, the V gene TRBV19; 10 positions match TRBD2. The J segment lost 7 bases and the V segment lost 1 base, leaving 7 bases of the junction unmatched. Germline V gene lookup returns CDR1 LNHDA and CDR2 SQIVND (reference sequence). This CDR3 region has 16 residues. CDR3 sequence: CASSIGFSGRPNEQFF. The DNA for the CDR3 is TGTGCCAGTAGTATAGGATTTAGCGGGAGGCCTAATGAGCAGTTCTTC.

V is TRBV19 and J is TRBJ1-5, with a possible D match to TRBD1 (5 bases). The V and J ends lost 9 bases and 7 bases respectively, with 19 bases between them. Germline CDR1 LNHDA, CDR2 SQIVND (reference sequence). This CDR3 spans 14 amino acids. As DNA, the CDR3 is TGTGCCAGCGGAACTGGGGGGGTGTTACAGCCCCAGCATTTT. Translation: CASGTGGVLQPQHF. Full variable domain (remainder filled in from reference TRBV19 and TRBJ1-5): DGGITQSPKYLFRKEGQNVTLSCEQNLNHDAMYWYRQDPGQGLRLIYYSQIVNDFQKGDIAEGYSVSREKKESFPLTVTSAQKNPTAFYLCASGTGGVLQPQHFGDGTRLSIL.

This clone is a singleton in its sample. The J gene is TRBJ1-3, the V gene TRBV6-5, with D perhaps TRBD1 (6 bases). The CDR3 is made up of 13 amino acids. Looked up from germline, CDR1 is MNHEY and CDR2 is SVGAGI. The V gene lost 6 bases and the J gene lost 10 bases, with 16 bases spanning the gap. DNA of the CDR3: TGTGCCAGCAGCAAAATAGGGGGGGGTACCATATATTTT. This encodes CASSKIGGGTIYF.

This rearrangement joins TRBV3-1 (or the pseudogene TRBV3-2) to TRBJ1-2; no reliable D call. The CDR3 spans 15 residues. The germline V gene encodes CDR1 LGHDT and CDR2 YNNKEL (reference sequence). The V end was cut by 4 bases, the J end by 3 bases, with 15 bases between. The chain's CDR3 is CASSPHGREDYGYTF. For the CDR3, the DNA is TGTGCCAGCAGCCCCCACGGGAGGGAAGACTATGGCTACACCTTC.

CDR3 loop: CAWSPYTGTYNEQFF. CDR3 sequence (DNA): TGTGCCTGGAGTCCTTACACGGGCACCTACAATGAGCAGTTCTTC. The rearrangement uses TRBV30 and TRBJ2-1; D not certain. Germline V gives CDR1 GTSNPN, CDR2 SVGIG (reference sequence). This CDR3 is built from 15 residues. The V and J ends lost 2 bases and 2 bases respectively, with 13 bases between them.

The CDR3 DNA reads as TGCAGCGTTGTCCCCAGGGCTGGCTACGAGCAGTACTTC. This encodes CSVVPRAGYEQYF. V gene TRBV29-1 combines with J gene TRBJ2-7; TRBD1 might be the D (5 bases). The germline V gene encodes CDR1 SQVTM and CDR2 ANQGSEA. The CDR3 sequence is 13 residues long. V dropped 4 bases and J dropped 3 bases, with 13 bases sitting between them.

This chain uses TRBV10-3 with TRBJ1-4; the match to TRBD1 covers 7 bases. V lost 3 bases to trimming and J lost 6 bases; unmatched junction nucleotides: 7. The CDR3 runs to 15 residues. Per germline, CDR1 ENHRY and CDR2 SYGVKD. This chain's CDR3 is CAISETGAKDEKLFF. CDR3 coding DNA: TGTGCCATCAGTGAAACAGGGGCAAAAGATGAAAAACTGTTTTTT.

For the CDR3, the DNA is TGTGCCACCAGCAGAGGGGGGACAGACAATGAAAAACTGTTTTTT. This translates into CATSRGGTDNEKLFF. V gene TRBV15 combines with J gene TRBJ1-4; 7 bases fit TRBD1. V dropped 1 base and J dropped 5; count of bases not matched to a gene: 4. The CDR3 covers 15 residues. CDR1 LNHNV and CDR2 YYDKDF come from the germline V gene (reference sequence). Drawing the rest from reference TRBV15 and TRBJ1-4, the complete variable domain is DAMVIQNPRYQVTQFGKPVTLSCSQTLNHNVMYWYQQKSSQAPKLLFHYYDKDFNNEADTPDNFQSRRPNTSFCFLDIRSPGLGDTAMYLCATSRGGTDNEKLFFGSGTQLSVL.